A single sample gave rise to the 18 T cell receptor beta chains below, sequenced in a study of T-cell memory formation after mild COVID-19. In TCRdb, the 5' RACE reads were re-called with MiXCR into one record per CDR3 protein. Of roughly 150,000 distinct CDR3 sequences listed, roughly 15% are singletons. Sample: PBMCs or a T cell subset sorted from them (not recorded which). These receptors were obtained from an adult woman who had mild COVID-19 (a few samples of this study predate the infection). Cell type and time point are not known.

The V gene is TRBV2, the J gene TRBJ2-1, with unresolved D. CDR1 is SNHLY, CDR2 FYNNEI, per germline. V lost 7 bases and J lost 7, with 20 bases in between. The CDR3 sequence is 15 residues long. Here the CDR3 reads CASKRWSDPRNEQFF. CDR3 DNA: TGTGCCAGCAAAAGATGGTCCGACCCGAGAAATGAGCAGTTCTTC. Full variable domain (rest looked up from reference TRBV2 and TRBJ2-1): EPEVTQTPSHQVTQMGQEVILRCVPISNHLYFYWYRQILGQKVEFLVSFYNNEISEKSEIFDDQFSVERPDGSNFTLKIRSTKLEDSAMYFCASKRWSDPRNEQFFGPGTRLTVL.

The chain recombines TRBV9 with TRBJ1-1; D is unclear. CDR1 and CDR2 from the germline V gene are SGDLS and YYNGEE. The V end was cut by 3 bases, the J end by 4 bases, with 22 bases between. CDR3 size: 17 residues. The CDR3 loop is CASSARTVIDVSTEAFF. The DNA for the CDR3 is TGTGCCAGCAGCGCCAGGACGGTAATAGATGTTAGCACTGAAGCTTTCTTT.

The V call is TRBV5-1, the J call TRBJ2-5, with 8 bases matching TRBD1. CDR1 is SGHRS, CDR2 YFSETQ, per germline. CDR3 length: 17 amino acids. J gave up 5 bases and V 4 bases, and 16 bases lay outside the gene matches. CDR3 nucleotide sequence: TGCGCCAGCAGCATAGACAGGGGCCGGTACCTAGAGGAGACCCAGTACTTC. It encodes CASSIDRGRYLEETQYF.

The chain couples TRBV5-1 to TRBJ1-1; D might be TRBD1 (6 bases). The CDR3 is made up of 14 amino acids. Trimming took 4 bases from V and 0 from J, leaving 10 bases between them. The V gene's germline CDR1 is SGHRS and CDR2 YFSETQ. CDR3 residues: CASSPGQMNTEAFF. The DNA of the CDR3 is TGCGCCAGCAGCCCGGGACAAATGAACACTGAAGCTTTCTTT.

This rearrangement joins TRBV15 to TRBJ1-2; the D gene is possibly TRBD1 (6 bases). Germline V gives CDR1 LNHNV, CDR2 YYDKDF (reference sequence). This CDR3 contains 14 residues. Trimming cost V 1 base and J 7 bases, with 13 bases left between them. The CDR3: CATSRGRQEGGYTF. DNA of the CDR3: TGTGCCACCAGCAGAGGGAGACAGGAGGGTGGCTACACCTTC.

This chain uses TRBV7-2 with TRBJ2-3; TRBD2 matches at 9 bases. Per germline, CDR1 SGHTA and CDR2 FQGNSA. The CDR3 runs 19 residues. The ends lost 5 bases at V and 4 bases at J; junction bases unmatched: 19. The CDR3 loop is CASSHAWASGIIKPDTQYF. Here the CDR3 DNA reads TGTGCCAGCAGCCACGCGTGGGCTAGCGGGATAATTAAGCCAGATACGCAGTATTTT.

The chain uses TRBV20-1 and TRBJ2-7; D is unresolved. Trimming cost V 1 base and J 2 bases, with 12 bases left between them. The CDR3 runs to 14 residues. Germline-derived CDR1 and CDR2 are DFQATT and SNEGSKA (reference sequence). CDR3 sequence reads: CSARGRGTAYEQYF. In nucleotides, the CDR3 is TGCAGTGCTAGAGGTCGCGGAACGGCCTACGAGCAGTACTTC.

This chain joins TRBV19 and TRBJ2-1, with D possibly matching TRBD2 (5 bases). This CDR3 has 15 residues. Deletions cut 5 bases from V and 1 base from J, with 12 bases between. Germline CDR1 reads LNHDA; CDR2 reads SQIVND (reference sequence). CDR3 loop: CASSLASGSYNEQFF. DNA of the CDR3: TGTGCCAGTAGTCTGGCATCGGGGTCCTACAATGAGCAGTTCTTC.

This clonotype was counted between two and nine times. This chain connects TRBV12-3 or TRBV12-4 to TRBJ2-5; D unclear. The CDR3 has 13 residues. Trimming took 2 bases from V and 5 from J, leaving 9 bases between them. CDR3 region: CASSLMGYETQYF. The CDR3 DNA sequence: TGTGCCAGCAGTTTAATGGGGTATGAGACCCAGTACTTC.

This clonotype occurred a few times. CDR3 sequence (DNA): TGTGCCAGCAGCTTGGGCTGGAGGGAGACCCAGTACTTC. Translated: CASSLGWRETQYF. V usage is TRBV7-2 and J usage is TRBJ2-5, with a possible D match to TRBD2 (5 bases). Germline V gene data show CDR1 as SGHTA and CDR2 as FQGNSA. Trimming took 3 bases from V and 5 from J, leaving 10 bases between them. The CDR3 covers 13 residues. The full variable domain, rest sourced from reference TRBV7-2 and TRBJ2-5, is GAGVSQSPSNKVTEKGKDVELRCDPISGHTALYWYRQSLGQGLEFLIYFQGNSAPDKSGLPSDRFSAERTGGSVSTLTIQRTQQEDSAVYLCASSLGWRETQYFGPGTRLLVL.

The CDR3 loop is CASSLFNENTEAFF. CDR3 nucleotide sequence: TGCGCCAGCAGCTTATTCAATGAAAACACTGAAGCTTTCTTT. The chain has TRBV5-1 and TRBJ1-1; D is uncertain. The CDR3 contains 14 residues. Germline CDR1 reads SGHRS; CDR2 reads YFSETQ. V was trimmed by 2 bases and J by 2 bases, leaving 10 bases between them.

This clonotype appeared a few times. This rearrangement joins TRBV6-6 to TRBJ2-3; 9 positions match TRBD2. Germline loops: CDR1 MNHNY, CDR2 SVGAGI (reference sequence). The CDR3 has 17 residues. J was trimmed by 6 bases and V by 6 bases; bases with no gene match: 16. CDR3 sequence reads: CASSNPIGGGEVDTQYF. The CDR3 region has the DNA TGTGCCAGCAGCAACCCGATCGGCGGGGGGGAGGTGGATACGCAGTATTTT.

The V gene is TRBV12-3 or TRBV12-4, the J gene TRBJ2-7; no firm D call. There are 15 residues in the CDR3. The germline V and J ends were trimmed by 5 bases and 6 bases, with 20 bases remaining between them. The CDR3 region has the DNA TGTGCCAGCAGTCCTGCCGGGCCGAGCAAAGCCGAGCAGTACTTC. Protein sequence: CASSPAGPSKAEQYF.

The CDR3, as DNA: TGTGCCAGCAGCCAGGGTCCGTATGGCTACACCTTC. Its protein product is CASSQGPYGYTF. The V and J genes are TRBV3-1 and TRBJ1-2; the D is unclear. This CDR3 spans 12 amino acids. The V end was cut by 3 bases, the J end by 5 bases, with 7 bases between. Per the germline V gene, CDR1 is LGHDT and CDR2 is YNNKEL (reference sequence).

This chain links TRBV7-6 with TRBJ2-7, with 8 bases identical to TRBD2. Germline trimming cut 1 base from V and 5 bases from J; bases unmatched to any gene: 7. Germline V gene lookup returns CDR1 SGHVS and CDR2 FNYEAQ. The CDR3 extends over 15 amino acids. CDR3 DNA sequence: TGTGCCAGCAGCTTAGGACCCCGGGGGGGGCACGAGCAGTACTTC. Its translation: CASSLGPRGGHEQYF.

V gene TRBV27 combines with J gene TRBJ1-1, with unresolved D. The CDR3 runs 14 residues. Trimming took off 5 bases at V and 1 base at J, with 11 bases between the two ends. CDR1 and CDR2 (germline): MNHEY, SMNVEV (reference sequence). The CDR3 coding sequence is TGTGCCAGCAGTGAAAGCCGGGGGAACACTGAAGCTTTCTTT. Translated: CASSESRGNTEAFF.

The genes are TRBV6-1 and TRBJ1-2; D is ambiguous. CDR3 length: 15 residues. Trimming took off 3 bases at V and 8 bases at J, with 19 bases between the two ends. The V gene's germline CDR1 is MNHNS and CDR2 SASEGT. In DNA form, the CDR3 reads TGTGCCAGCAGTGAGGGCCCGGACGCCGGTCCGGGCTACACCTTC. It codes for CASSEGPDAGPGYTF.

This clonotype was seen a handful of times. This sequence joins TRBV7-9 and TRBJ2-5; D is undetermined. Trimming pared 2 bases from V and 3 bases from J, leaving 4 bases between. Germline assignment: CDR1 SEHNR and CDR2 FQNEAQ (reference sequence). This CDR3 is built from 12 residues. CDR3 loop: CASSLHEETQYF. CDR3 DNA: TGTGCCAGCAGCTTACATGAAGAGACCCAGTACTTC.